Shown below are 6 T cell receptor beta chains from a single sample sequenced in a study of patients and donors after allogeneic stem cell transplantation. TCRdb re-analysed the RT-PCR reads in MiXCR, keeping a single row per CDR3 protein. The sample carries about 70,000 distinct CDR3 sequences, around 27% recorded once. The sample comprised blood, either unsorted or a sorted T cell fraction (not recorded which). Every receptor here comes from a human donor who was either an allogeneic HSCT recipient or a stem cell or donor lymphocyte infusion donor (not recorded which). It is not recorded whose cells these are; they may come from a transplant donor.

Written as DNA, the CDR3 is TGTGCCATCAGTGAGTCGGCGGGAGAAGAGACCCAGTACTTC. Translating gives CAISESAGEETQYF. V gene TRBV10-3 combines with J gene TRBJ2-5; 7 nucleotides align to TRBD2. In germline, CDR1 is ENHRY, CDR2 SYGVKD. V lost 0 bases, J lost 3 bases, and 1 base stayed unmatched. This CDR3 has 14 residues.

The chain carries TRBV12-3 or TRBV12-4 and TRBJ2-3; TRBD2 matches 8 bases. V lost 6 bases and J lost 2; bases outside the gene matches: 7. The CDR3 is 15 residues long. The CDR3 coding sequence is TGTGCCAGCAGCCTCGGGGGGGCCTACACAGATACGCAGTATTTT. Translated, it gives CASSLGGAYTDTQYF.

This chain links TRBV5-1 with TRBJ2-7, with D possibly matching TRBD1 (5 bases). CDR3 length: 13 amino acids. Germline CDR1 and CDR2: SGHRS and YFSETQ. V lost 3 bases, J lost 2 bases, and 9 bases lay in between. The CDR3 DNA sequence: TGCGCCAGCAGCTCCCTAGGGGCCTACGAGCAGTACTTC. It is translated as CASSSLGAYEQYF.

V and J are TRBV6-5 and TRBJ1-1; no clear D gene. The CDR3 is 16 residues long. The germline V and J ends were trimmed by 5 bases and 0 bases, with 16 bases remaining between them. CDR1 and CDR2 from the germline V gene are MNHEY and SVGAGI. The CDR3 region is CASSPLGSIMNTEAFF. CDR3 nucleotide sequence: TGTGCCAGCAGTCCTCTCGGGTCTATCATGAACACTGAAGCTTTCTTT.

The J gene is TRBJ1-5, the V gene TRBV20-1; D is unclear. This CDR3 is 13 amino acids long. V was clipped by 5 bases and J by 0 bases, with 8 bases between them. Germline V gene sequence: CDR1 DFQATT, CDR2 SNEGSKA (reference sequence). CDR3 in amino acids: CSASEYSNQPQHF. The CDR3 DNA reads as TGCAGTGCTTCAGAGTATAGCAATCAGCCCCAGCATTTT.

CDR3 DNA sequence: TGTGCCAGCTCACCTGGTAGAATGGGTAACACTGAAGCTTTCTTT. Its translation: CASSPGRMGNTEAFF. The chain couples TRBV18 to TRBJ1-1; D is unclear. Trimming shortened V by 3 bases and J by 2 bases, and 13 bases separated the two germline ends. This CDR3 is 15 amino acids long. Germline-derived CDR1 and CDR2 are KGHSH and LQKENI.